This T cell receptor beta chain was sequenced for a study of blood T cell repertoires in COVID-19. The overall study: COVID-19 samples, acute and convalescent, were from the United States, Italy and Spain. PBMCs, B-cell-depleted T cells, or T cells provided the cDNA or gDNA that made up the material.

The Seattle patients, enrolled during active infection, were followed longitudinally. Authors' analysis steps: Reference gene primers were amplified, and this amplification served to estimate nucleated cell counts. Some clones are missing from TCRdb's copy, which holds only in-frame ones; the method was immunoSEQ multiplex PCR. That table is the source of V, J and clone size, and D and trimming were worked out from the DNA. The data show around 440,000 clones, with 88% seen just once and over 9.5% held by the top ten. The CDR3 has 16 residues. The V and J ends lost 0 bases and 2 bases, in that order; junction bases with no gene match: 2. Germline lookup yields CDR1 SGHRS and CDR2 YFSETQ.

Sequenced: peripheral blood. V gene TRBV5-1 combines with J gene TRBJ2-3, with TRBD2 matching 11 bases. The clonotype was recovered from a woman aged 45-59 years with COVID-19, enrolled during active disease. This CDR3 is CASSLGLAGITDTQYF. Here the CDR3 DNA reads TGCGCCAGCAGCTTGGGACTAGCGGGGATCACAGATACGCAGTATTTT.